This is a list of T cell receptor beta chains from one sample in a study of shared clonotypes between healthy human individuals. Generated by immunoSEQ multiplex PCR, the TCRdb table keeps only in-frame clones and is missing some. The data show about 1,800,000 clones, roughly 95% seen once. The sequenced sample was naive CD8+ T cells sorted from blood. Receptor source: a man aged 18 to 35 in good health. Both conserved end residues are part of each CDR3. Fields, in order: V gene, D gene, J gene, clone size, CDR3 DNA, CDR3 protein. A D gene is named only where the DNA matches it firmly. Only part of the rows carry a size: once, few, many, or a class if the clone is expanded.

v_gene: TRBV7-9; d_gene: -; j_gene: TRBJ2-7; abundance: -; CDR3nt: TGTGCCAGCAGCTTAGGAGGGGGAGCCTACGAGCAGTACTTC; CDR3aa: CASSLGGGAYEQYF
v_gene: TRBV9; d_gene: -; j_gene: TRBJ2-3; abundance: -; CDR3nt: TGTGCCAGCAGCGTTGACAGTCCCGCAGATACGCAGTATTTT; CDR3aa: CASSVDSPADTQYF
v_gene: TRBV5-4; d_gene: TRBD2; j_gene: TRBJ2-5; abundance: -; CDR3nt: TGTGCCAGCAGCGGGGGACTAGTCCCTCCCGAGACCCAGTACTTC; CDR3aa: CASSGGLVPPETQYF
v_gene: TRBV7-8; d_gene: -; j_gene: TRBJ2-3; abundance: -; CDR3nt: TGTGCCAGCAGCTTACTCGGACAAAGCACAGATACGCAGTATTTT; CDR3aa: CASSLLGQSTDTQYF
v_gene: TRBV19; d_gene: -; j_gene: TRBJ2-7; abundance: -; CDR3nt: TGTGCCAGTAGTATGGGCTCCAACAGGGTATTCACCTACGAGCAGTACTTC; CDR3aa: CASSMGSNRVFTYEQYF
v_gene: TRBV5-4; d_gene: TRBD1; j_gene: TRBJ2-5; abundance: -; CDR3nt: TGTGCCAGCAGCTTAAATCCAACCGAGACAGGGTCCTTTGAGACCCAGTACTTC; CDR3aa: CASSLNPTETGSFETQYF
v_gene: TRBV19; d_gene: -; j_gene: TRBJ2-2; abundance: -; CDR3nt: TGTGCCAGTAACCCACAGGGTTCGAACACCGGGGAGCTGTTTTTT; CDR3aa: CASNPQGSNTGELFF
v_gene: TRBV6-6; d_gene: TRBD2; j_gene: TRBJ2-1; abundance: -; CDR3nt: TGTGCCAGCAGTTACCTAGGACTAGCGGGAGGAGGTGAGCAGTTCTTC; CDR3aa: CASSYLGLAGGGEQFF
v_gene: TRBV4-1; d_gene: -; j_gene: TRBJ2-3; abundance: -; CDR3nt: TGCGCCAGCAGCGGGGCAGGGTCCGCAGATACGCAGTATTTT; CDR3aa: CASSGAGSADTQYF
v_gene: TRBV5-4; d_gene: TRBD1; j_gene: TRBJ2-7; abundance: -; CDR3nt: TGTGCCAGCAGCTTGGGACAGGGGGAGTACGAGCAGTACTTC; CDR3aa: CASSLGQGEYEQYF
v_gene: TRBV9; d_gene: TRBD1; j_gene: TRBJ1-4; abundance: -; CDR3nt: TGTGCCAGCAGCGTAGCTTCGGGGACAGATAATGAAAAACTGTTTTTT; CDR3aa: CASSVASGTDNEKLFF
v_gene: TRBV2; d_gene: -; j_gene: TRBJ2-1; abundance: -; CDR3nt: TGTGCCAGCAGGGTTGACGGCCTTACCGATGAGCAGTTCTTC; CDR3aa: CASRVDGLTDEQFF
v_gene: TRBV4-3; d_gene: TRBD2; j_gene: TRBJ2-3; abundance: -; CDR3nt: TGCGCCAGCAGCCAAGGCCCCGTCCAGCGGGAGGGCCACGATACGCAGTATTTT; CDR3aa: CASSQGPVQREGHDTQYF
v_gene: TRBV7-6; d_gene: TRBD2; j_gene: TRBJ2-1; abundance: -; CDR3nt: TGTGCCAGCAGCTTAGGACTAGCGGGAGACACTTCGGTCTACAATGAGCAGTTCTTC; CDR3aa: CASSLGLAGDTSVYNEQFF
v_gene: TRBV30; d_gene: -; j_gene: TRBJ2-2; abundance: -; CDR3nt: TGTGCCTGGGACCTAACGGCCGGGGAGCTGTTTTTT; CDR3aa: CAWDLTAGELFF
v_gene: TRBV5-4; d_gene: TRBD1; j_gene: TRBJ2-7; abundance: once; CDR3nt: TGTGCCAGCAGCTGGGGGACAGGTACCTCCTACGAGCAGTACTTC; CDR3aa: CASSWGTGTSYEQYF
v_gene: TRBV2; d_gene: -; j_gene: TRBJ2-7; abundance: -; CDR3nt: TGTGCCAGCAGTGAATACGGGGACGAGCAGTACTTC; CDR3aa: CASSEYGDEQYF
v_gene: TRBV5-5; d_gene: -; j_gene: TRBJ2-1; abundance: -; CDR3nt: TGTGCCAGCAGCGTGGGGACTGACGGGAGCTCCTACAATGAGCAGTTCTTC; CDR3aa: CASSVGTDGSSYNEQFF
v_gene: TRBV5-1; d_gene: TRBD2; j_gene: TRBJ2-7; abundance: -; CDR3nt: TGCGCCAGCAGCTTGACTAGCGCCGAGCAGTACTTC; CDR3aa: CASSLTSAEQYF
v_gene: TRBV11-3; d_gene: TRBD1; j_gene: TRBJ1-6; abundance: -; CDR3nt: TGTGCCAGCAGCCCAAAGGACGGCAGGGGGTTAGGAAATTCACCCCTCCACTTT; CDR3aa: CASSPKDGRGLGNSPLHF
v_gene: TRBV19; d_gene: -; j_gene: TRBJ1-5; abundance: -; CDR3nt: TGTGCCAGTAGCCCCTCTGTTGAGCCCCAGCATTTT; CDR3aa: CASSPSVEPQHF
v_gene: TRBV14; d_gene: -; j_gene: TRBJ2-7; abundance: -; CDR3nt: TGTGCCAGTTCAACCCAGGATTCCCGGGGTTACGAGCAGTACTTC; CDR3aa: CASSTQDSRGYEQYF
v_gene: TRBV6-5; d_gene: TRBD1; j_gene: TRBJ2-5; abundance: -; CDR3nt: TGTGCCAGCAGTTACTACAGGGGGCTCAATGAGACCCAGTACTTC; CDR3aa: CASSYYRGLNETQYF
v_gene: TRBV10-2; d_gene: -; j_gene: TRBJ2-5; abundance: -; CDR3nt: TGCGCCAGCAGTGTTCCCTCTTGGTCAGAGACCCAGTACTTC; CDR3aa: CASSVPSWSETQYF